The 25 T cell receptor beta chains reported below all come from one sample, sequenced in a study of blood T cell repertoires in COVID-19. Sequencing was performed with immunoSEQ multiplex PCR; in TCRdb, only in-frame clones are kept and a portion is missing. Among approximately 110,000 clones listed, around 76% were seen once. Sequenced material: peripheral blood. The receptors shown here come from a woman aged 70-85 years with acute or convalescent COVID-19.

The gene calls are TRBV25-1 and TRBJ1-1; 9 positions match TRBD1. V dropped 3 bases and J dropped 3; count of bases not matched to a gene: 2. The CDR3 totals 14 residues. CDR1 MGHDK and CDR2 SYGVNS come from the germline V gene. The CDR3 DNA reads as TGTGCCAGCAGTGACTACAGGGGGCACACTGAAGCTTTCTTT. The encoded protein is CASSDYRGHTEAFF.

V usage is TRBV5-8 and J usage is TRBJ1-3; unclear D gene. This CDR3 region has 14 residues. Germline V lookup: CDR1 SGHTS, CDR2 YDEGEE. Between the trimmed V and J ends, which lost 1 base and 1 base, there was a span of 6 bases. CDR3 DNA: TGTGCCAGCAGCTTGCGGGTTTCTGGAAACACCATATATTTT. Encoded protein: CASSLRVSGNTIYF.

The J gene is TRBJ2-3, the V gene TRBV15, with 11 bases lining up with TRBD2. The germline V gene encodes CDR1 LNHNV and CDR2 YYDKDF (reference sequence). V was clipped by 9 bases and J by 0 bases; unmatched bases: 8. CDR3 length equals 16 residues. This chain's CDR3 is CATKPGLAVSTDTQYF. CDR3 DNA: TGTGCCACAAAACCGGGACTAGCGGTGAGCACAGATACGCAGTATTTT.

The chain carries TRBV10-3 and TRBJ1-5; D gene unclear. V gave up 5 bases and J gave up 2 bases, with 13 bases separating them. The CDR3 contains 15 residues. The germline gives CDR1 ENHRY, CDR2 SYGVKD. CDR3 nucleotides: TGTGCCATCAGTACAGAGGGATTGGGCAATCAGCCCCAGCATTTT. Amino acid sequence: CAISTEGLGNQPQHF.

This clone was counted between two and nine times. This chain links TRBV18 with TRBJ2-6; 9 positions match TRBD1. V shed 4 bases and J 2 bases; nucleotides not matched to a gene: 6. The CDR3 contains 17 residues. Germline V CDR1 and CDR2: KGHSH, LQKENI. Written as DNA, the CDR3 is TGTGCCAGCTCACGATCAACAGGGGGCACTGGGGCCAACGTCCTGACTTTC. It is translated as CASSRSTGGTGANVLTF.

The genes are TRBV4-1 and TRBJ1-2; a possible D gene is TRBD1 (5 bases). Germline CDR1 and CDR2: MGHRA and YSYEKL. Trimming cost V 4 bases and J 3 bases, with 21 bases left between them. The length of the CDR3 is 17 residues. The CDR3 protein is CASSPNSVGVSYYGYTF. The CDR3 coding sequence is TGCGCCAGCAGCCCCAATTCCGTAGGGGTGAGTTACTATGGCTACACCTTC.

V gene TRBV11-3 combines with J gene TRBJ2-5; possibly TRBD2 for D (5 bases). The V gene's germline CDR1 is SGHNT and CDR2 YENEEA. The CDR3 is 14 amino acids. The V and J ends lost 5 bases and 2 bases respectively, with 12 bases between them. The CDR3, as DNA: TGTGCCAGCAGCGCGGGCCCGGGACAAGAGACCCAGTACTTC. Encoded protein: CASSAGPGQETQYF.

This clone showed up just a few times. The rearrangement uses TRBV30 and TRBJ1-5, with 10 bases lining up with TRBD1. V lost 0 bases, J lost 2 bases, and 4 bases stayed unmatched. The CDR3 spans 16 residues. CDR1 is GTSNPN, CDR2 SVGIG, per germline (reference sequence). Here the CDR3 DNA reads TGTGCCTGGAGTGTTGGGACAGGGGCAGGCAATCAGCCCCAGCATTTT. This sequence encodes CAWSVGTGAGNQPQHF.

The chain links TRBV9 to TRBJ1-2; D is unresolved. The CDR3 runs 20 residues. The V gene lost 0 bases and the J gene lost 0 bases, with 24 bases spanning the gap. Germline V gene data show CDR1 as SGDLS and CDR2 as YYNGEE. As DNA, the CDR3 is TGTGCCAGCAGCGTAGCCCCCGTTTCGTTATTAGAGCTGGCTAACTATGGCTACACCTTC. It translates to CASSVAPVSLLELANYGYTF. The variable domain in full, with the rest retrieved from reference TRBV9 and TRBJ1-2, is DSGVTQTPKHLITATGQRVTLRCSPRSGDLSVYWYQQSLDQGLQFLIQYYNGEERAKGNILERFSAQQFPDLHSELNLSSLELGDSALYFCASSVAPVSLLELANYGYTFGSGTRLTVV.

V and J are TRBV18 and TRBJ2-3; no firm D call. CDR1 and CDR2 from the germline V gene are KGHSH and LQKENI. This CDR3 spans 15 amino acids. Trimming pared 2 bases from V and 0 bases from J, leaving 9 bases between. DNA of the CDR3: TGTGCCAGCTCACCAACGCAGTCTAGCACAGATACGCAGTATTTT. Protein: CASSPTQSSTDTQYF.

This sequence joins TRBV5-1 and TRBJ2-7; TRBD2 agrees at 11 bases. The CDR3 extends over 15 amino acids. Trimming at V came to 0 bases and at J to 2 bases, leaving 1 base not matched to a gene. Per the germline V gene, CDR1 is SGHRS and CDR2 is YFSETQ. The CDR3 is CASSLASGGPYEQYF. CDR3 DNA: TGCGCCAGCAGCTTGGCTAGCGGGGGGCCCTACGAGCAGTACTTC.

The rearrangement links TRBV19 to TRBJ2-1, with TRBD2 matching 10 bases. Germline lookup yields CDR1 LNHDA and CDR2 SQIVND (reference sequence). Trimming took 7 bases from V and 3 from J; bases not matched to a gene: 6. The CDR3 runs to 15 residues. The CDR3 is CASTRTSGVYNEQFF. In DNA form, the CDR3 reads TGTGCCAGTACCCGGACTAGCGGCGTCTACAATGAGCAGTTCTTC.

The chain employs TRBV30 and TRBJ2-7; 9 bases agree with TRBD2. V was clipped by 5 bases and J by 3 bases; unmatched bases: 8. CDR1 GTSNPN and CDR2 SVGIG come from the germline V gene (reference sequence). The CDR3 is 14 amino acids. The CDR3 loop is CAWWGKRGVYEQYF. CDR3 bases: TGTGCCTGGTGGGGAAAGCGGGGGGTCTACGAGCAGTACTTC.

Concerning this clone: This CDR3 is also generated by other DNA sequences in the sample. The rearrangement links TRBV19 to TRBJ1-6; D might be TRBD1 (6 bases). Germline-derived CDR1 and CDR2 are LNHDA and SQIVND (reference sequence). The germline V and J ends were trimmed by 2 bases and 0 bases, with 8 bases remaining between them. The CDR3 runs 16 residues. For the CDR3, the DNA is TGTGCCAGTAGTATACAGGGGAGCTCCTATAATTCACCCCTCCACTTT. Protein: CASSIQGSSYNSPLHF.

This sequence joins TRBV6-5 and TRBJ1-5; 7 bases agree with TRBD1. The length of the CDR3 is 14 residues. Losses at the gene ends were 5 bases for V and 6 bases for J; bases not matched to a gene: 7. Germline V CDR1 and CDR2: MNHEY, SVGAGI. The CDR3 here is CASSRTGEVQPQHF. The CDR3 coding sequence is TGTGCCAGCAGTCGGACAGGTGAGGTTCAGCCCCAGCATTTT.

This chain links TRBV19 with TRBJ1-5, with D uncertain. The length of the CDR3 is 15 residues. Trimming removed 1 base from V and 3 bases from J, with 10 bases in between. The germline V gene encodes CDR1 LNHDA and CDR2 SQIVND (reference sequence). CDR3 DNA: TGTGCCAGTAGTATAGTAAGCACTGACAATCAGCCCCAGCATTTT. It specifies CASSIVSTDNQPQHF.

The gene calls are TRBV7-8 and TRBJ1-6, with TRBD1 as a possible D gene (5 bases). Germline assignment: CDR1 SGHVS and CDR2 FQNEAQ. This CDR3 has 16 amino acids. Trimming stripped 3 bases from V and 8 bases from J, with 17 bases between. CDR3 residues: CASSFQSEAGHSPLHF. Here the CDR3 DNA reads TGTGCCAGCAGCTTTCAGTCCGAGGCAGGGCATTCACCCCTCCACTTT.

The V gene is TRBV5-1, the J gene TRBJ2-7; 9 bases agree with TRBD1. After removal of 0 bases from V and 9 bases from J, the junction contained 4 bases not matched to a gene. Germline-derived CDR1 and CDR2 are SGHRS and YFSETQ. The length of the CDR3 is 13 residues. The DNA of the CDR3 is TGCGCCAGCAGCTTGGGGACAGGGGCCGGGCAGTACTTC. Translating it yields CASSLGTGAGQYF.

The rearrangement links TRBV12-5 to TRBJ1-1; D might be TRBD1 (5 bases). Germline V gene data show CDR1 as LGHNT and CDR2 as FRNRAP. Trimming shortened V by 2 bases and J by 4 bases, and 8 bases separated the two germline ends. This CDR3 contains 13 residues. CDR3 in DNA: TGTGCTAGTGGTTTGTACGGGGGCACTGAAGCTTTCTTT. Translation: CASGLYGGTEAFF.

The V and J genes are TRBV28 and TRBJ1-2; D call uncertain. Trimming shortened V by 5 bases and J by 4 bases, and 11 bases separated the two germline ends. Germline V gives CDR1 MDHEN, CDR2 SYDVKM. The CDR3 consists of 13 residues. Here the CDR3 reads CASSRREGYGYTF. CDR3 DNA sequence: TGTGCCAGCAGTCGGAGGGAGGGCTATGGCTACACCTTC.

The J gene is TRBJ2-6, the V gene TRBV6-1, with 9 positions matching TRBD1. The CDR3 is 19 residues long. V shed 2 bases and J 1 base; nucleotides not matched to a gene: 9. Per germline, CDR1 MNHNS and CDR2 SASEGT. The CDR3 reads CASSEWRGQGLSGANVLTF. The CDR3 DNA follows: TGTGCCAGCAGTGAATGGAGGGGACAGGGCCTATCTGGGGCCAACGTCCTGACTTTC.

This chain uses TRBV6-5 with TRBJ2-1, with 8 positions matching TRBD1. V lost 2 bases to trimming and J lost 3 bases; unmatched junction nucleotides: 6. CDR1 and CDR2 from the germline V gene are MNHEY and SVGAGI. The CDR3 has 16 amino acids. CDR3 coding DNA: TGTGCCAGCAGTTACGATCCGGGACAGGACTACAATGAGCAGTTCTTC. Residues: CASSYDPGQDYNEQFF.

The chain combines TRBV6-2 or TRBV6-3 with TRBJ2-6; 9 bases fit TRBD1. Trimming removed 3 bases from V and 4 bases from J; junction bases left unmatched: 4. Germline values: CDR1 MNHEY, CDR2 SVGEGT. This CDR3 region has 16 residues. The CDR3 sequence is CASSYGQGPGANVLTF. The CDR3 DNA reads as TGTGCCAGCAGTTATGGACAGGGGCCAGGGGCCAACGTCCTGACTTTC.

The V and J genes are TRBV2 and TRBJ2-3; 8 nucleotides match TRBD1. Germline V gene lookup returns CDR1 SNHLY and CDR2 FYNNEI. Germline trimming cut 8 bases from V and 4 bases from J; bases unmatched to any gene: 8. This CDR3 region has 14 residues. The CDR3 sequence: CASLQGASADTQYF. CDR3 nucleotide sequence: TGTGCCAGCCTGCAGGGGGCGAGCGCAGATACGCAGTATTTT.

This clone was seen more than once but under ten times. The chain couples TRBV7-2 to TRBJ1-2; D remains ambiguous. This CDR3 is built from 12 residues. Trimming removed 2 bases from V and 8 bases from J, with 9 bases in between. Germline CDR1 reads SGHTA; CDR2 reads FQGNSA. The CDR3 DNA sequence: TGTGCCAGCAGCTTAAACGGGTGGGGCTACACCTTC. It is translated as CASSLNGWGYTF.